This passage covers 5 T cell receptor beta chains from one sample sequenced in a study of blood T cell repertoires in COVID-19. TCRdb keeps only in-frame clones here, not all; method: immunoSEQ multiplex PCR. The sample has some 74,000 clones; about 83% are singletons. The specimen sequenced was peripheral blood. These receptor sequences come from an elderly man with acute or convalescent COVID-19.

V usage is TRBV7-2 and J usage is TRBJ1-2, with D unclear. The CDR3 has 13 residues. Trimming removed 7 bases at V and 5 bases at J, with 14 bases between. CDR1 and CDR2 (germline): SGHTA, FQGNSA. The DNA of the CDR3 is TGTGCCAGCACCCTAAATGAGTTGTATGGCTACACCTTC. Amino acids: CASTLNELYGYTF.

The chain recombines TRBV7-9 with TRBJ2-1; TRBD2 is a possible D gene (6 bases). This CDR3 spans 17 amino acids. The germline V and J ends were trimmed by 2 bases and 8 bases, with 22 bases remaining between them. Germline values: CDR1 SEHNR, CDR2 FQNEAQ (reference sequence). The CDR3 DNA reads TGTGCCAGCAGCTTACTGGGGAGGTTAGCATCCGTACATGAGCAGTTCTTC. As protein: CASSLLGRLASVHEQFF.

The chain couples TRBV5-6 to TRBJ1-6; 7 nucleotides line up with TRBD1. After removal of 1 base from V and 9 bases from J, the junction contained 7 bases not matched to a gene. Germline-derived CDR1 and CDR2 are SGHDT and YYEEEE. CDR3 length: 15 residues. In DNA, the CDR3 is TGTGCCAGCAGCTTGTTTGGACAGGCCCCTTCACCCCTCCACTTT. Translated, it gives CASSLFGQAPSPLHF.

The V and J genes are TRBV15 and TRBJ1-6; 11 positions agree with TRBD1. CDR1 is LNHNV and CDR2 is YYDKDF in the germline V gene (reference sequence). Unmatched junction bases numbered 10, after V lost 1 base and J lost 2 bases. The CDR3 is 20 residues long. The CDR3 here is CATSRGPGQGAVPYNSPLHF. CDR3 sequence (DNA): TGTGCCACCAGCAGAGGCCCCGGACAGGGGGCCGTCCCCTATAATTCACCCCTCCACTTT.

The chain links TRBV7-2 to TRBJ2-1; TRBD2 matches at 11 bases. The CDR3 extends over 16 amino acids. With 0 bases clipped from V and 9 bases from J, the junction kept 7 bases outside the gene matches. Germline-derived CDR1 and CDR2 are SGHTA and FQGNSA. The CDR3 here is CASSLALLAGGVEQFF. In DNA form, the CDR3 reads TGTGCCAGCAGCTTAGCGCTGCTAGCGGGAGGAGTTGAGCAGTTCTTC.